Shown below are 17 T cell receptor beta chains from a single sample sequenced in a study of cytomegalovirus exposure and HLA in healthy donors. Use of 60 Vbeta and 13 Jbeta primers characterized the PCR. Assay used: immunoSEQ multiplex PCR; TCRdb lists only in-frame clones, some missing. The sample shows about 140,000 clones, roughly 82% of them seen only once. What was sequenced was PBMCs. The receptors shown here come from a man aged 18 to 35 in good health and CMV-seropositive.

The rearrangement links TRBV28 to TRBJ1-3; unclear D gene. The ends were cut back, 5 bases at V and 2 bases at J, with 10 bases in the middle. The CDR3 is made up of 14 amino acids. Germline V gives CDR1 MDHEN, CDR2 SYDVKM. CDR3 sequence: CASSHRPAGNTIYF. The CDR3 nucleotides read TGTGCCAGCAGTCACCGTCCGGCTGGAAACACCATATATTTT.

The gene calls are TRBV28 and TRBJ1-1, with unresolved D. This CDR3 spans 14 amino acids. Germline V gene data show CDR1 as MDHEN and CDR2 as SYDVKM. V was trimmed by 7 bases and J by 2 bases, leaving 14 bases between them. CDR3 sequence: CASKRPYRNTEAFF. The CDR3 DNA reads TGTGCCAGCAAGAGGCCGTACCGAAACACTGAAGCTTTCTTT. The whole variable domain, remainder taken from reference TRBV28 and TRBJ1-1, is DVKVTQSSRYLVKRTGEKVFLECVQDMDHENMFWYRQDPGLGLRLIYFSYDVKMKEKGDIPEGYSVSREKKERFSLILESASTNQTSMYLCASKRPYRNTEAFFGQGTRLTVV.

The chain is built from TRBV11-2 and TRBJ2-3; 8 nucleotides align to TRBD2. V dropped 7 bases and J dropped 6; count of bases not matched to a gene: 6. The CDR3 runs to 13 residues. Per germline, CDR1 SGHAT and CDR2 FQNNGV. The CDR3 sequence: CASTPPGGDTQYF. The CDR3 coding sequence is TGTGCCAGCACTCCACCGGGGGGGGATACGCAGTATTTT.

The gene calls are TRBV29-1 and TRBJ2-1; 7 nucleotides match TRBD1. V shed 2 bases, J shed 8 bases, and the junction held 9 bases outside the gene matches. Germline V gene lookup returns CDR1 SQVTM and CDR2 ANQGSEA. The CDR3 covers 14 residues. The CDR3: CSVERGRGLYEQFF. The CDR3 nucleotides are TGCAGCGTTGAAAGGGGCAGGGGGTTATATGAGCAGTTCTTC.

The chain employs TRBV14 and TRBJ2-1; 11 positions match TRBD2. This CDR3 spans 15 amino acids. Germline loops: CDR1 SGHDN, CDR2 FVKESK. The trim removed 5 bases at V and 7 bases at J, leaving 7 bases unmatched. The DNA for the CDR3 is TGTGCCAGCAGCTCACATCTAGCGGGAGGTAATGAGCAGTTCTTC. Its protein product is CASSSHLAGGNEQFF.

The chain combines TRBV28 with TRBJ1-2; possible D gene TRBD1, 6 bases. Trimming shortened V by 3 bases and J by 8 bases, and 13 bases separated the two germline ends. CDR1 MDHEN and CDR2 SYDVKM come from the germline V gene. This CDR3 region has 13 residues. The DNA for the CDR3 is TGTGCCAGCAGTTTTCGGGGGGCGTGGGGCTACACCTTC. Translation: CASSFRGAWGYTF.

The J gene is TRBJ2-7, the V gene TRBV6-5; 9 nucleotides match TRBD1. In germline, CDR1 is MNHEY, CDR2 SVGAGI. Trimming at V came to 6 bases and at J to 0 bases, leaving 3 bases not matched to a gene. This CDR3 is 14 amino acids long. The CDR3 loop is CASRGQGSSYEQYF. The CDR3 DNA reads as TGTGCCAGCAGGGGACAGGGAAGCTCCTACGAGCAGTACTTC.

CDR3 amino acids: CASRGQTNTEAFF. DNA of the CDR3: TGTGCCAGTAGGGGACAGACGAACACTGAAGCTTTCTTT. J is TRBJ1-1 and V is TRBV19, with 7 bases matching TRBD1. From germline, CDR1 is LNHDA and CDR2 SQIVND (reference sequence). The CDR3 totals 13 residues. With 6 bases clipped from V and 1 base from J, the junction kept 2 bases outside the gene matches.

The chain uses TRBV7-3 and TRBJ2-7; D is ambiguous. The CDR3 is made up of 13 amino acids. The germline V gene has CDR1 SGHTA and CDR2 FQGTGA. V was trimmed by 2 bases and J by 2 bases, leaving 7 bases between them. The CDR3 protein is CASSLDSTYEQYF. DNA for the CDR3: TGTGCCAGCAGCTTAGACTCAACCTACGAGCAGTACTTC.

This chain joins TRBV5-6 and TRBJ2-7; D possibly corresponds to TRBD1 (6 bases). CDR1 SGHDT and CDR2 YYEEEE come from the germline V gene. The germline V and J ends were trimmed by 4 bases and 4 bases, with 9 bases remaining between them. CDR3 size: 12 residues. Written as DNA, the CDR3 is TGTGCCAGCAGCGTACAGGGTTACGAGCAGTACTTC. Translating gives CASSVQGYEQYF.

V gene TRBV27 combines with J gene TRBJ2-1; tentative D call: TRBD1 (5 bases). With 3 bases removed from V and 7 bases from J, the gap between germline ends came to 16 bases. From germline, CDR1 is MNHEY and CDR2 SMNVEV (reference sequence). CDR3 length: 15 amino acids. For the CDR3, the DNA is TGTGCCAGCAGTTTCGGCACAGGCCCATATAATGAGCAGTTCTTC. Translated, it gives CASSFGTGPYNEQFF.

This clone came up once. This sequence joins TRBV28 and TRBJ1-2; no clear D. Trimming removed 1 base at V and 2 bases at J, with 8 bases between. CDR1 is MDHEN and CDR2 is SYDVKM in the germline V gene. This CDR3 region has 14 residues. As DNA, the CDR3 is TGTGCCAGCAGTTTATCGGGGTACAACTATGGCTACACCTTC. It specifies CASSLSGYNYGYTF.

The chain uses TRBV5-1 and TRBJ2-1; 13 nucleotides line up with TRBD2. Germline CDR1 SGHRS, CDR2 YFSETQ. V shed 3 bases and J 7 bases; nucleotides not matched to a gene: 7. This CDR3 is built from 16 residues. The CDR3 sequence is CASSSRTSGSVNEQFF. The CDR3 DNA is TGCGCCAGCAGCTCCCGGACTAGCGGGAGTGTGAATGAGCAGTTCTTC.

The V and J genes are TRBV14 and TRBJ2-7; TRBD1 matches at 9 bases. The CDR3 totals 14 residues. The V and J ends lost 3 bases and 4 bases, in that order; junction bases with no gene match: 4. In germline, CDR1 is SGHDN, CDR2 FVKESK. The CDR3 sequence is CASSQGQGGYEQYF. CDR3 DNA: TGTGCCAGCAGCCAGGGACAGGGAGGATACGAGCAGTACTTC.

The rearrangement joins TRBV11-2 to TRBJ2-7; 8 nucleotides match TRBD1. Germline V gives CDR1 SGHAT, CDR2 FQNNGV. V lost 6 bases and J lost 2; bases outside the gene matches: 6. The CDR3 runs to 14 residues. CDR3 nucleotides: TGTGCCAGCAGTCCGCAGGGGGCAGCCTACGAGCAGTACTTC. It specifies CASSPQGAAYEQYF.

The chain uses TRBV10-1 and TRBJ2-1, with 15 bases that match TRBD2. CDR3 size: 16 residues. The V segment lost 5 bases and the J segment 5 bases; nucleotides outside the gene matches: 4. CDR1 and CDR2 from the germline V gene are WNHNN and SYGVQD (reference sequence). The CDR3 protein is CASSKGLAGGDNEQFF. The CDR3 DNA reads TGCGCCAGCAGTAAGGGACTAGCGGGAGGCGACAATGAGCAGTTCTTC.

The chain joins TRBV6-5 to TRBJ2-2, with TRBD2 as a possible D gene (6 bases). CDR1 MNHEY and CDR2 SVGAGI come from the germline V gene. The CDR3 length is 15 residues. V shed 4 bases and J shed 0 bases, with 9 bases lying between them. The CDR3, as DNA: TGTGCCAGCAGTTCCCGGGGGACGAACACCGGGGAGCTGTTTTTT. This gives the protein CASSSRGTNTGELFF.